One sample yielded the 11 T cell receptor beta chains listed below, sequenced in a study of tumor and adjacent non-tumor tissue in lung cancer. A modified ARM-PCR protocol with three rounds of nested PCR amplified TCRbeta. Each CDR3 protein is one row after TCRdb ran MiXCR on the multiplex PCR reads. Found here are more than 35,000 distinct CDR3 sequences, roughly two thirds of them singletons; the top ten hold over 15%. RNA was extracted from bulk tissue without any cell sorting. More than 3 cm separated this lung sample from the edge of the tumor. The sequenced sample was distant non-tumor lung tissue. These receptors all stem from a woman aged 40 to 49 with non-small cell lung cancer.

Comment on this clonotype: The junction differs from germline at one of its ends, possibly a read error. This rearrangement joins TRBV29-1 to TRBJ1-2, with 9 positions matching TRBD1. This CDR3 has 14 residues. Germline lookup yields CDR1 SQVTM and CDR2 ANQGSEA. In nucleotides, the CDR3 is TGCAGCGTGCCGAGGACAGGGGCGAGGGGAGGCTGCATCTTC. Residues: CSVPRTGARGGCIF.

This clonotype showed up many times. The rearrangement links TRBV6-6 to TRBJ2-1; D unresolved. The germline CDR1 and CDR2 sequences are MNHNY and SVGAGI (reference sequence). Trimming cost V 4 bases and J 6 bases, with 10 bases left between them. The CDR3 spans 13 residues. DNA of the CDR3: TGTGCCAGCAGTTCCACCCTTTCCAATGAGCAGTTCTTC. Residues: CASSSTLSNEQFF.

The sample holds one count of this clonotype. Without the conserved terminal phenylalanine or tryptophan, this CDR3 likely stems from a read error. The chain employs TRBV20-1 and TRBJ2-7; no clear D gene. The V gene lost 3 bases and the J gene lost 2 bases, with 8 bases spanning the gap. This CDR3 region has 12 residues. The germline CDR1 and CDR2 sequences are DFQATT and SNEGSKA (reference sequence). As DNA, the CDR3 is TGCAGTGCTAGTTTCTTGGCCTACGAGCAGTACCTC. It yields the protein CSASFLAYEQYL.

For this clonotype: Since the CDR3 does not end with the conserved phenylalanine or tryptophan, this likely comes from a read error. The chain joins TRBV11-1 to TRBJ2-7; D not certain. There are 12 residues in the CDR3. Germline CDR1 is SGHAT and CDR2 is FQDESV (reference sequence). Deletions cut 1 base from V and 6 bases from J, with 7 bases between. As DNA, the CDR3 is TGTGCCAGCAGCTTAGGAATGGGCGAGCAGTACATC. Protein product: CASSLGMGEQYI.

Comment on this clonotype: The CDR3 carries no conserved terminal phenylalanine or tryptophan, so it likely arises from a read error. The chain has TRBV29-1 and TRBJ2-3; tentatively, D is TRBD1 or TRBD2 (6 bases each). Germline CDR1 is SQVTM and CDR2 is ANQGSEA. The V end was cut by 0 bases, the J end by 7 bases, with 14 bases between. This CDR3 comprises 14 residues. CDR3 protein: CSVEDPGAGNTQYS. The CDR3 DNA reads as TGCAGCGTTGAAGATCCGGGGGCCGGAAATACGCAGTATTCT.

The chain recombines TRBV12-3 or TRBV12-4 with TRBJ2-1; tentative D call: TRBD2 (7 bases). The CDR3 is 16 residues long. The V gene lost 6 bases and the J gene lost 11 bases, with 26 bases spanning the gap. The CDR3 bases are TGTGCCAGCAGGAGGACTAGTGGGGGGGCCGGAAATAAGCAGTTCTTC. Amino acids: CASRRTSGGAGNKQFF.

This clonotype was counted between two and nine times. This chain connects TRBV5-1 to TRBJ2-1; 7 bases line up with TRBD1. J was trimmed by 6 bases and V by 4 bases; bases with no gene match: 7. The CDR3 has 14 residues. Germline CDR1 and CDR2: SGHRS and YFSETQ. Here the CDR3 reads CASSDRVRSNEQFF. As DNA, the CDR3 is TGCGCCAGCAGCGACAGGGTACGATCCAATGAGCAGTTCTTC.

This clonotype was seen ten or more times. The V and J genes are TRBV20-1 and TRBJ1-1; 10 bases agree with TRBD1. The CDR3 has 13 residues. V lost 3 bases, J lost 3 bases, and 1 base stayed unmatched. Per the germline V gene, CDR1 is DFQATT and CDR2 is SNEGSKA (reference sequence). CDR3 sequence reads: CSARGTGDTEAFF. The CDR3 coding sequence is TGCAGTGCTAGGGGGACAGGGGACACTGAAGCTTTCTTT.

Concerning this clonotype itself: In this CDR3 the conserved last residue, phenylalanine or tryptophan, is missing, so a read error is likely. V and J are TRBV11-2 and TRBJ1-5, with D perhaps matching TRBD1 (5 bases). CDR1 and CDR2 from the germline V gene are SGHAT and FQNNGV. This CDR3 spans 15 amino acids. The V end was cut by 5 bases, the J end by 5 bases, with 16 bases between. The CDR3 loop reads CASSEGTGLYQPQHS. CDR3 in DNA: TGTGCCAGCAGCGAAGGGACTGGGTTATATCAGCCCCAGCATTCT.

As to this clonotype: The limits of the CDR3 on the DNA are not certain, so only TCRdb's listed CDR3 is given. This CDR3 is CASSWGSGNTMYF. The chain couples TRBV11-2 to TRBJ1-3. Germline CDR1 SGHAT, CDR2 FQNNGV. The CDR3 extends over 13 residues, inclusive of both ends.

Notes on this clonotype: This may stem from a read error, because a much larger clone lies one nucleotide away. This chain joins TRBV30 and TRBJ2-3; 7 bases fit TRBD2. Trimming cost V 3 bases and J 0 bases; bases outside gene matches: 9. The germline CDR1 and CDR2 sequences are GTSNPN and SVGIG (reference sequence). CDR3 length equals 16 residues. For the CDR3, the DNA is TGTGCCTGGAGCTTGGGACTATCGGGGAGCACAGATACGCAGTATTTT. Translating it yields CAWSLGLSGSTDTQYF. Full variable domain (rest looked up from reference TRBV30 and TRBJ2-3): SQTIHQWPATLVQPVGSPLSLECTVEGTSNPNLYWYRQAAGRGLQLLFYSVGIGQISSEVPQNLSASRPQDRQFILSSKKLLLSDSGFYLCAWSLGLSGSTDTQYFGPGTRLTVL.